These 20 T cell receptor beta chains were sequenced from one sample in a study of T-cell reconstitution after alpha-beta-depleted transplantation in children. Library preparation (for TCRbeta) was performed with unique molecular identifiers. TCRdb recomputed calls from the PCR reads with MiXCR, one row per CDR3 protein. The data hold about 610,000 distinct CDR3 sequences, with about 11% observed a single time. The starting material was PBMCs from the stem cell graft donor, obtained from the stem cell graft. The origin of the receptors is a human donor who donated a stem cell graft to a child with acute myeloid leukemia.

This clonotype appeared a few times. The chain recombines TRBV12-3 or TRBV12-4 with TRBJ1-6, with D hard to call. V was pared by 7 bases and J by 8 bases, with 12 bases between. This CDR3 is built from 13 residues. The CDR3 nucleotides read TGTGCCAGCACTCCTGGCCCCGATTCACCCCTCCACTTT. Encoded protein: CASTPGPDSPLHF.

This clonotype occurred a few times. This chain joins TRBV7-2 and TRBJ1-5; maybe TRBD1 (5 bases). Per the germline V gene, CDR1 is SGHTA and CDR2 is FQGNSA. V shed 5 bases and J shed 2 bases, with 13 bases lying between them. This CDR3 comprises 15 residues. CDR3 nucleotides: TGTGCCAGCAGCACCTCAGGGCCGGGCAATCAGCCCCAGCATTTT. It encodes CASSTSGPGNQPQHF.

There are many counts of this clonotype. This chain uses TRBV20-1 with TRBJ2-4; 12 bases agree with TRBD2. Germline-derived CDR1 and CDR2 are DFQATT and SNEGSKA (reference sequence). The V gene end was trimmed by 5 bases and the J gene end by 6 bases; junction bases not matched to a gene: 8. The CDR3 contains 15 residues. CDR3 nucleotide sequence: TGCAGTGCTCCTAGCGGGAGGGCCTCGGGAAACATTCAGTACTTC. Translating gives CSAPSGRASGNIQYF.

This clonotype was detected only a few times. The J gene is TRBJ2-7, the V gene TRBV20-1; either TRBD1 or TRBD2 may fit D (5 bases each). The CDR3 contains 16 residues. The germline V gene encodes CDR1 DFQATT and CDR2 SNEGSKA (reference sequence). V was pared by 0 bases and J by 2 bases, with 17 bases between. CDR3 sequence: CSARDFRGPPTYEQYF. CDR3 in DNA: TGCAGTGCTAGAGATTTCCGGGGCCCACCAACCTACGAGCAGTACTTC.

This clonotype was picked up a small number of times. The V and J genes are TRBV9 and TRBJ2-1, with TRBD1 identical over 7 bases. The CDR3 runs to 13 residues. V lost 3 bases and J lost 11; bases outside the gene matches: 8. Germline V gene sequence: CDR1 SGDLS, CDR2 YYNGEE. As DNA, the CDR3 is TGTGCCAGCAGCGCTAAGGGACAGCTCAAGCAGTTCTTC. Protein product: CASSAKGQLKQFF.

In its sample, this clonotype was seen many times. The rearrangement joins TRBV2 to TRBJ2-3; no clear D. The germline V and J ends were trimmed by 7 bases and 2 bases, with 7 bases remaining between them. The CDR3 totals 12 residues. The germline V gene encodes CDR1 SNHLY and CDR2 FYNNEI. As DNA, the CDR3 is TGTGCCAGCAAACCTTACACAGATACGCAGTATTTT. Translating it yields CASKPYTDTQYF.

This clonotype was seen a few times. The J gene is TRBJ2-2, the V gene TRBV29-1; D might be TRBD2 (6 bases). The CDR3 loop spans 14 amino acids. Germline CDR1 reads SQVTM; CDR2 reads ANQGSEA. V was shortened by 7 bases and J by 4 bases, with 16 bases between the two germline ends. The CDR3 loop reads CSAGQTGVTGELFF. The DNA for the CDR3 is TGCAGCGCAGGGCAGACGGGAGTCACCGGGGAGCTGTTTTTT.

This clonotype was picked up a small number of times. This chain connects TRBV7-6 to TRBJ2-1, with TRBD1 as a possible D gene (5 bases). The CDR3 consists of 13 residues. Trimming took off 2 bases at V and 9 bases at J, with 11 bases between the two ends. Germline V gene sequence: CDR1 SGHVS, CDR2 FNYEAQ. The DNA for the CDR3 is TGTGCCAGCAGCTTAAGGGGTCAGGGTGAGCAGTTCTTC. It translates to CASSLRGQGEQFF.

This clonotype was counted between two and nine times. CDR3 DNA: TGTGCCAGCAGCCGGAAAGACACCGGGGAGCTGTTTTTT. It encodes CASSRKDTGELFF. The chain couples TRBV6-6 to TRBJ2-2, with D hard to call. This CDR3 has 13 residues. CDR1 is MNHNY and CDR2 is SVGAGI in the germline V gene (reference sequence). V gave up 6 bases and J gave up 3 bases, with 8 bases separating them.

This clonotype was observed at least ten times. The chain's CDR3 is CASSARQGRSGNTIYF. As DNA, the CDR3 is TGTGCCAGCAGTGCCCGACAGGGACGGTCTGGAAACACCATATATTTT. The V call is TRBV25-1, the J call TRBJ1-3, with TRBD1 matching 7 bases. Germline CDR1 MGHDK, CDR2 SYGVNS. CDR3 length: 16 residues. After removal of 4 bases from V and 1 base from J, the junction contained 7 bases not matched to a gene. Together with reference TRBV25-1 and TRBJ1-3, the CDR3 gives the full variable domain: EADIYQTPRYLVIGTGKKITLECSQTMGHDKMYWYQQDPGMELHLIHYSYGVNSTEKGDLSSESTVSRIRTEHFPLTLESARPSHTSQYLCASSARQGRSGNTIYFGEGSWLTVV.

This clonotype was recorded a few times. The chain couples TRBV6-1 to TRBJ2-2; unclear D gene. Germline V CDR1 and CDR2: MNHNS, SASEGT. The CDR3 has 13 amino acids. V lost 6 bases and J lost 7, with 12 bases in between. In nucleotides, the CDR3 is TGTGCCAGCAGCATTCAGCAGCGCGGGGAGCTGTTTTTT. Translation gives CASSIQQRGELFF.

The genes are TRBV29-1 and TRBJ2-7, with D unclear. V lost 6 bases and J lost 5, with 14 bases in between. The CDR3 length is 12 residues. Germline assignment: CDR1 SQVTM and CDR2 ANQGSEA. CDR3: CSVKPLGNEQYF. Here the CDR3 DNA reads TGCAGCGTGAAACCACTGGGGAACGAGCAGTACTTC.

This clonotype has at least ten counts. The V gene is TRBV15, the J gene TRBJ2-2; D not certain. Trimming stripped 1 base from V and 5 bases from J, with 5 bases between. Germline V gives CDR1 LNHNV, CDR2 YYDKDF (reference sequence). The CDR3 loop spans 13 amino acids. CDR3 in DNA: TGTGCCACCAGCAGAGGACTTACCGGGGAGCTGTTTTTT. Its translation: CATSRGLTGELFF.

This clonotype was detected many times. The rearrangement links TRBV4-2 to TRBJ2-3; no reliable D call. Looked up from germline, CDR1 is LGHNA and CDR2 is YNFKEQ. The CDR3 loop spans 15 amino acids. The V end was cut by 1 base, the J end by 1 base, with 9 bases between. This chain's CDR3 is CASSQVGPGTDTQYF. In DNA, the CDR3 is TGTGCCAGCAGCCAAGTCGGCCCGGGCACAGATACGCAGTATTTT.

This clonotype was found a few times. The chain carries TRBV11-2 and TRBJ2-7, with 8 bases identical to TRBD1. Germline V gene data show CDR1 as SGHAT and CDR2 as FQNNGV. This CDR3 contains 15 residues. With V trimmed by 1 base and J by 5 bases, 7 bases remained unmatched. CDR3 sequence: CASSLGLRQGNEQYF. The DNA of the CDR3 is TGTGCCAGCAGCTTAGGTCTGCGACAGGGGAACGAGCAGTACTTC.

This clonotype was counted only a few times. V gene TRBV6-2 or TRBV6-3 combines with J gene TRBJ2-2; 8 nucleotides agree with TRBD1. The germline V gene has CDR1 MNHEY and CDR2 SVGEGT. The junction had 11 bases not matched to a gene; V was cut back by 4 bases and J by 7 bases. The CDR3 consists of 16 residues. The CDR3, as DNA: TGTGCCAGCAGTTCTGCCGGACAGGGTTTCCTCGGGGAGCTGTTTTTT. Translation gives CASSSAGQGFLGELFF.

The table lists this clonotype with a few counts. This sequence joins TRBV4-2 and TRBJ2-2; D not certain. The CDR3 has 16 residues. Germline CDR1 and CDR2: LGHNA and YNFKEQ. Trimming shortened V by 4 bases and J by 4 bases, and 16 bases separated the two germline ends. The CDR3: CASSLAPPRGTGELFF. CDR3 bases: TGTGCCAGCAGCCTTGCCCCTCCACGAGGCACCGGGGAGCTGTTTTTT.

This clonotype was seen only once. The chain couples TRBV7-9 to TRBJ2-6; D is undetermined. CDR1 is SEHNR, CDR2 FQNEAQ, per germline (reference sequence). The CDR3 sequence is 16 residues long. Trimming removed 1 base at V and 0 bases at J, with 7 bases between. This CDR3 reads CASSLGAGSGANVLTF. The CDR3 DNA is TGTGCCAGCAGCTTAGGGGCCGGCTCTGGGGCCAACGTCCTGACTTTC.

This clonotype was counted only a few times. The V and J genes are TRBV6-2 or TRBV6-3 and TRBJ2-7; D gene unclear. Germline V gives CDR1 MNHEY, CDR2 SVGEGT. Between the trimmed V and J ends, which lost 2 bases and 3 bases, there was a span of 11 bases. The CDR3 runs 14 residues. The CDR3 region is CASSYPDGYYEQYF. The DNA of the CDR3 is TGTGCCAGCAGTTACCCCGACGGGTACTACGAGCAGTACTTC.

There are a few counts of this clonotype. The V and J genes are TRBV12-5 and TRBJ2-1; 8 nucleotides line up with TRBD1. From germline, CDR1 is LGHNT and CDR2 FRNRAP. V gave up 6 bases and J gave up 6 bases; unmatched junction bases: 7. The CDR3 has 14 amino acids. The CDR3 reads CASGQGQATNEQFF. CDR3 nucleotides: TGTGCTAGTGGCCAGGGACAGGCGACCAATGAGCAGTTCTTC.